Reported below is one TCR beta chain. This sample was taken from a study of blood T cell repertoires in COVID-19. Across the whole study: Specimens from acute and convalescent COVID-19 originated in the United States, Italy and Spain.

Per the study methods: Amplification with reference gene primers provided the estimates of nucleated cell counts. Repertoires were generated with immunoSEQ multiplex PCR, while TCRdb's copy carries only in-frame clones and drops some. V, J and clone size reflect that table, while D and trimming were determined from the DNA. Here the sample spans about 490,000 clones, approximately 85% being singletons. V was clipped by 2 bases and J by 3 bases, with 14 bases between them. CDR3 length: 15 amino acids. CDR1 and CDR2 (germline): LGHDT, YNNKEL (reference sequence). The clonotype originates from a human donor in a cohort sampled during active COVID-19. This chain connects TRBV3-1 (or the pseudogene TRBV3-2) to TRBJ2-7, with D perhaps matching TRBD1 (7 bases). The material sequenced was peripheral blood. In nucleotides, the CDR3 is TGTGCCAGCAGCCAAAACGCAGGGGGGAACTACGAGCAGTACTTC. This translates into CASSQNAGGNYEQYF.